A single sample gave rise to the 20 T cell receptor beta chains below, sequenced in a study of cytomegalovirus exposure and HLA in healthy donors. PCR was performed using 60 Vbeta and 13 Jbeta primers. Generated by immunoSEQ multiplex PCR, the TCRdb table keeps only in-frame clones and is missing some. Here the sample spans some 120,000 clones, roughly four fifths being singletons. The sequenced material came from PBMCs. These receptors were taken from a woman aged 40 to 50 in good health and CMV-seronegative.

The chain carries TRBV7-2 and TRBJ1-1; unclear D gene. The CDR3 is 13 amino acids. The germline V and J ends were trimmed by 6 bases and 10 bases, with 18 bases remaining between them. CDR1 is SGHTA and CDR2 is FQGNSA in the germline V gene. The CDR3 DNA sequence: TGTGCCAGCAGGCAAACCTGGACTGTGGGAGCTTTCTTT. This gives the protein CASRQTWTVGAFF.

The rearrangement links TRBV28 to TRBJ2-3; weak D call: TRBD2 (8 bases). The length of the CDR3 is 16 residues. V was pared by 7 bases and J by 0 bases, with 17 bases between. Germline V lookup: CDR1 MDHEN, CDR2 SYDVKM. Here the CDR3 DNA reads TGTGCCAGCATAACAGGGGCTAGCGGGAGCACAGATACGCAGTATTTT. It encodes CASITGASGSTDTQYF.

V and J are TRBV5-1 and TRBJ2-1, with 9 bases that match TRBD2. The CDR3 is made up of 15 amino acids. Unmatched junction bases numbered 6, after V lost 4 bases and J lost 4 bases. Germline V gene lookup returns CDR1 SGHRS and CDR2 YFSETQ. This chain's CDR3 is CASSTAGGGYNEQFF. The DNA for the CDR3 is TGCGCCAGCAGCACAGCGGGAGGAGGATACAATGAGCAGTTCTTC. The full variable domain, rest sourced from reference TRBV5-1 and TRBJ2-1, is KAGVTQTPRYLIKTRGQQVTLSCSPISGHRSVSWYQQTPGQGLQFLFEYFSETQRNKGNFPGRFSGRQFSNSRSEMNVSTLELGDSALYLCASSTAGGGYNEQFFGPGTRLTVL.

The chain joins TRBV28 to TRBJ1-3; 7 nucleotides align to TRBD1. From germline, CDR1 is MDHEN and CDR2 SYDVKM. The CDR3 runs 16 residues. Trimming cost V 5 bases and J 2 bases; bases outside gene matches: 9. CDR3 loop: CASSPGGLGAGNTIYF. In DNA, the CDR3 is TGTGCCAGCAGTCCAGGGGGGCTGGGGGCTGGAAACACCATATATTTT.

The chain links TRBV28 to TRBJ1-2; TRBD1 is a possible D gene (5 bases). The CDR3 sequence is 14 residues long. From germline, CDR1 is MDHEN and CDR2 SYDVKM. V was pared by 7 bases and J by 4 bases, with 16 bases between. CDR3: CASTQGEEGYGYTF. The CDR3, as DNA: TGTGCCAGCACCCAAGGGGAGGAAGGCTATGGCTACACCTTC.

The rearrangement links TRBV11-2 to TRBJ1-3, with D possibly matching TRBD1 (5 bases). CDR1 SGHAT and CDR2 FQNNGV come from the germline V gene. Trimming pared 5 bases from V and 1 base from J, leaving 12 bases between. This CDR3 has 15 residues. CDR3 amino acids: CASSAQGWSGNTIYF. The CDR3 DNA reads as TGTGCCAGCAGCGCTCAGGGTTGGTCTGGAAACACCATATATTTT.

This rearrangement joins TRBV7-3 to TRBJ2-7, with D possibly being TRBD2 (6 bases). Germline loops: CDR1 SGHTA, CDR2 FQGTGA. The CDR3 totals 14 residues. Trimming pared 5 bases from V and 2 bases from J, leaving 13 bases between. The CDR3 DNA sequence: TGTGCCAGCAGCCTCAACGGCGGGGCCTACGAGCAGTACTTC. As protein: CASSLNGGAYEQYF.

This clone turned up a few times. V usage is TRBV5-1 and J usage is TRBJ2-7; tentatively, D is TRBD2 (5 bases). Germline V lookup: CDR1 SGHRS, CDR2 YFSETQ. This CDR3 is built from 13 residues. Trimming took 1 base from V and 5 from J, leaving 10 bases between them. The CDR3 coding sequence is TGCGCCAGCAGCTTGAGTGGGAGAAACGAGCAGTACTTC. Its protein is CASSLSGRNEQYF.

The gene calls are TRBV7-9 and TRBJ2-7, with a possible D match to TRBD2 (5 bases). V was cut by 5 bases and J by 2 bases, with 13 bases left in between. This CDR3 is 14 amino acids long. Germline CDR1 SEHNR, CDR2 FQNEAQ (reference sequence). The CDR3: CASSPLRGTYEQYF. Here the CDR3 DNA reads TGTGCCAGCAGCCCACTCCGAGGGACCTACGAGCAGTACTTC.

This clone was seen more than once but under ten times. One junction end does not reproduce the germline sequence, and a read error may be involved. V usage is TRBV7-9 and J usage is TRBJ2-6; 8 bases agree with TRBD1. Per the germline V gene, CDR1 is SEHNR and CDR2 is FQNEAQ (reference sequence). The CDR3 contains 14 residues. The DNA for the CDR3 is TGTGCCAGCAGCTCGGACAGGGACGCCAACGGCCTGACTTTC. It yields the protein CASSSDRDANGLTF.

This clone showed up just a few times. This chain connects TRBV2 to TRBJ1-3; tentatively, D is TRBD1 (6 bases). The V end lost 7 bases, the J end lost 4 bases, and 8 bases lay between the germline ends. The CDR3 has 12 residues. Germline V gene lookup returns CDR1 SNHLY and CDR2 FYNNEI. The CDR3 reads CASTGQGNTIYF. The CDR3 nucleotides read TGTGCCAGCACGGGACAAGGAAACACCATATATTTT. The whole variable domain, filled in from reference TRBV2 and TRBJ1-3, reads EPEVTQTPSHQVTQMGQEVILRCVPISNHLYFYWYRQILGQKVEFLVSFYNNEISEKSEIFDDQFSVERPDGSNFTLKIRSTKLEDSAMYFCASTGQGNTIYFGEGSWLTVV.

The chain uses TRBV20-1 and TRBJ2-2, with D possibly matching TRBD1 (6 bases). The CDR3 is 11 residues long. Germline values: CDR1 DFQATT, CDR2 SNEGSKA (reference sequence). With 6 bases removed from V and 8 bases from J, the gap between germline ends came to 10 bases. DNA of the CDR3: TGCAGTGCGAACAGGGCGGGGGAGCTGTTTTTT. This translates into CSANRAGELFF.

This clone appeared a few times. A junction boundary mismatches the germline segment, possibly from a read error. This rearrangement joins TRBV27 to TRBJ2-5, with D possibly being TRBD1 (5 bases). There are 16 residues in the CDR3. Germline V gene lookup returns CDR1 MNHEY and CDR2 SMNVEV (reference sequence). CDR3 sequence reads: CASSFRQRPTREAQYF. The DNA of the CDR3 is TGTGCCAGCAGTTTCAGACAGCGCCCTACAAGAGAGGCCCAGTACTTC.

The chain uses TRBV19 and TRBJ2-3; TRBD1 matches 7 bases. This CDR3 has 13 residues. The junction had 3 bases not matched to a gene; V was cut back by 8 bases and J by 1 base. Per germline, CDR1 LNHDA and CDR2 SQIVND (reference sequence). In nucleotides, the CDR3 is TGTGCCAGTCAGGGGGACGGCACAGATACGCAGTATTTT. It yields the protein CASQGDGTDTQYF. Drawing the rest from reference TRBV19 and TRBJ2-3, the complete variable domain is DGGITQSPKYLFRKEGQNVTLSCEQNLNHDAMYWYRQDPGQGLRLIYYSQIVNDFQKGDIAEGYSVSREKKESFPLTVTSAQKNPTAFYLCASQGDGTDTQYFGPGTRLTVL.

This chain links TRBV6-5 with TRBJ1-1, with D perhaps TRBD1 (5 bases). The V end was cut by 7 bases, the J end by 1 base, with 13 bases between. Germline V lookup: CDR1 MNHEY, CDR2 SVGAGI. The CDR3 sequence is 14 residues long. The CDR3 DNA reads TGTGCCAGCAAGATCGGAGGGGAGAACACTGAAGCTTTCTTT. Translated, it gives CASKIGGENTEAFF.

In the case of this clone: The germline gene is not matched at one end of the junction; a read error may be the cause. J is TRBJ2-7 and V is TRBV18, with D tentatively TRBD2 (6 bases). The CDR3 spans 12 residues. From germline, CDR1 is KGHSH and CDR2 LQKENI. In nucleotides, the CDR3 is TGTGCCAGCTCACCCGGAGGGCCAGCCAATTGGTTC. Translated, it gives CASSPGGPANWF. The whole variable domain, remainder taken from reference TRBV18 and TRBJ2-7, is NAGVMQNPRHLVRRRGQEARLRCSPMKGHSHVYWYRQLPEEGLKFMVYLQKENIIDESGMPKERFSAEFPKEGPSILRIQQVVRGDSAAYFCASSPGGPANWFGPGTRLTVT.

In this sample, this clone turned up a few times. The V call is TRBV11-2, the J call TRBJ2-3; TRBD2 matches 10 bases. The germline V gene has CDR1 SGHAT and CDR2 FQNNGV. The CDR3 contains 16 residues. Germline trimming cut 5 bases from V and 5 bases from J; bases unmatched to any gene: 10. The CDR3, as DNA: TGTGCCAGCAGCCTACAACTCTTAGCGGGAGGAGATACGCAGTATTTT. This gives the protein CASSLQLLAGGDTQYF.

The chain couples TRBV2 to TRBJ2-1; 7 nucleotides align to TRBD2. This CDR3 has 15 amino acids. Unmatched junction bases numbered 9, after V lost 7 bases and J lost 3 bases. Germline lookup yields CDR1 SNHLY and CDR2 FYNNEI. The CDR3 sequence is CASTKLARDYNEQFF. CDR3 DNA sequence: TGTGCCAGCACCAAACTAGCGCGCGACTACAATGAGCAGTTCTTC.

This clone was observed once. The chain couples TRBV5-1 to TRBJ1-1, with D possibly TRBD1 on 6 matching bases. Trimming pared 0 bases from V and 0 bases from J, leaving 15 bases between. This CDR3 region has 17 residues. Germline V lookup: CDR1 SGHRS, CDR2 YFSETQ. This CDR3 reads CASSLAGGPQMNTEAFF. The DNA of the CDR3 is TGCGCCAGCAGCTTGGCGGGGGGCCCCCAAATGAACACTGAAGCTTTCTTT.

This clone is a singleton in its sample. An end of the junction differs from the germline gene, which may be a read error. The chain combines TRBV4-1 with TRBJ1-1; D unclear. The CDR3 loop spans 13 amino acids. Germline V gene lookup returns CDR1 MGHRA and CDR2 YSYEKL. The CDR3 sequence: CASNQSPRTEAFF. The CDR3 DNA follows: TGCGCCAGCAACCAATCCCCCCGGACTGAAGCTTTCTTT.